This T cell receptor (beta chain) appears in the sequencing data of a study of blood T cell repertoires in COVID-19. In this sample, this clone turned up once. Per the study methods: Estimated nucleated cell counts came from reference gene primer amplification. Measured with immunoSEQ multiplex PCR; TCRdb has only the in-frame clones, and not every one. The D gene and trimming were derived from the DNA, and the V and J assignments and clone size from that table. The repertoire holds around 140,000 clones, with around 86% as singletons. CDR1 and CDR2 (germline): LNHNV, YYDKDF (reference sequence). The CDR3 covers 13 residues. Trimming cost V 4 bases and J 5 bases, with 9 bases left between them.

This receptor was obtained from a middle-aged man who had recovered from COVID-19. The chain combines TRBV15 with TRBJ1-5; D gene ambiguous. The material sequenced was PBMCs or T cells enriched from blood (not recorded which). Here the CDR3 reads CATSISLYQPQHF. CDR3 in DNA: TGTGCCACCAGCATTAGTTTATATCAGCCCCAGCATTTT. Drawing the rest from reference TRBV15 and TRBJ1-5, the complete variable domain is DAMVIQNPRYQVTQFGKPVTLSCSQTLNHNVMYWYQQKSSQAPKLLFHYYDKDFNNEADTPDNFQSRRPNTSFCFLDIRSPGLGDTAMYLCATSISLYQPQHFGDGTRLSIL.